The 12 T cell receptor beta chains reported below all come from one sample, sequenced in a study of beta chain features in type 1 diabetes. Expressed TCRB transcripts got sequenced, as all isolated RNA was reverse transcribed. Method: immunoSEQ multiplex PCR; TCRdb's copy keeps in-frame clones and lacks some. The data show 250,000 to 300,000 clones, with 7.5% to 9.5% seen just once and over 0.8% held by the top ten. The sequenced sample was central memory CD4+ T cells from blood. The receptors shown here come from a woman between 18 and 29 years old in good health.

V usage is TRBV11-1 and J usage is TRBJ2-2; 10 positions agree with TRBD2. Per the germline V gene, CDR1 is SGHAT and CDR2 is FQDESV (reference sequence). Trimming at V came to 2 bases and at J to 1 base, leaving 1 base not matched to a gene. This CDR3 contains 16 residues. The CDR3 sequence is CASSLWTSGNTGELFF. The CDR3 coding sequence is TGTGCCAGCAGCTTATGGACTAGCGGGAACACCGGGGAGCTGTTTTTT. The entire variable domain, with the rest obtained from reference TRBV11-1 and TRBJ2-2, is as follows: EAEVAQSPRYKITEKSQAVAFWCDPISGHATLYWYRQILGQGPELLVQFQDESVVDDSQLPKDRFSAERLKGVDSTLKIQPAELGDSAMYLCASSLWTSGNTGELFFGEGSRLTVL.

This clone was seen many times. The chain has TRBV2 and TRBJ1-1; D may be TRBD1 (5 bases). Germline V gene data show CDR1 as SNHLY and CDR2 as FYNNEI. This CDR3 is 14 amino acids long. Trimming cost V 3 bases and J 4 bases, with 12 bases left between them. The CDR3 DNA sequence: TGTGCCAGCAGTGAGCAGGGTAGCAGCACTGAAGCTTTCTTT. This translates into CASSEQGSSTEAFF.

In nucleotides, the CDR3 is TGTGCCAGCAGCGTAGTCCCCCTCCACACAGATACGCAGTATTTT. Its protein product is CASSVVPLHTDTQYF. This chain connects TRBV9 to TRBJ2-3; D is uncertain. Germline-derived CDR1 and CDR2 are SGDLS and YYNGEE. Trimming removed 0 bases at V and 2 bases at J, with 10 bases between. CDR3 length: 15 residues.

The chain recombines TRBV28 with TRBJ2-2; TRBD1 matches 7 bases. The CDR3 contains 14 residues. V trimming: 8 bases; J trimming: 6 bases; junction bases outside the gene matches: 9. CDR1 is MDHEN and CDR2 is SYDVKM in the germline V gene. CDR3 DNA sequence: TGTGCCAGCCGACAGGGCGAAGGGGCCGGGGAGCTGTTTTTT. Amino acid sequence: CASRQGEGAGELFF.

CDR3 region: CASSSGTGGYGGYTF. In DNA form, the CDR3 reads TGTGCCAGCAGCTCCGGGACAGGGGGCTATGGTGGCTACACCTTC. V gene TRBV7-2 combines with J gene TRBJ1-2, with TRBD1 matching over 12 bases. The ends lost 4 bases at V and 7 bases at J; junction bases unmatched: 7. The germline gives CDR1 SGHTA, CDR2 FQGNSA. The CDR3 extends over 15 amino acids.

The chain links TRBV11-2 to TRBJ2-7, with 7 bases identical to TRBD2. Germline V gene lookup returns CDR1 SGHAT and CDR2 FQNNGV. The CDR3 spans 17 residues. J gave up 6 bases and V 5 bases, and 19 bases lay outside the gene matches. The CDR3 DNA reads TGTGCCAGCAGCCGAGCCGGTATGGCTAGCGGCCGCCTCGAGCAGTACTTC. It translates to CASSRAGMASGRLEQYF.

This clone has more than one count but fewer than ten. The chain combines TRBV2 with TRBJ2-1; no definite D call. Between the trimmed V and J ends, which lost 6 bases and 5 bases, there was a span of 5 bases. The CDR3 spans 11 residues. CDR1 and CDR2 from the germline V gene are SNHLY and FYNNEI. The CDR3 spells CASRLNNEQFF. CDR3 bases: TGTGCCAGCAGGCTTAACAATGAGCAGTTCTTC.

This clone was seen only a few times. The CDR3 DNA is TGCGCCAGCAGCCAAGATAGTGATGAGCAGTTCTTC. As protein: CASSQDSDEQFF. This rearrangement joins TRBV4-3 to TRBJ2-1, with D unresolved. CDR1 and CDR2 (germline): LGHNA, YSLEER. V was shortened by 0 bases and J by 8 bases, with 5 bases between the two germline ends. The CDR3 totals 12 residues.

This clone has just a few counts. The V call is TRBV7-2, the J call TRBJ2-1, with 9 bases that match TRBD2. Trimming cost V 1 base and J 3 bases; bases outside gene matches: 4. The CDR3 has 16 residues. Per germline, CDR1 SGHTA and CDR2 FQGNSA. CDR3 sequence reads: CASSLVAGANYNEQFF. As DNA, the CDR3 is TGTGCCAGCAGCTTAGTAGCGGGGGCCAACTACAATGAGCAGTTCTTC.

The CDR3 DNA is TGTGCCAGCAGCCCAGGGACGGCAGGGTGGGCGGAAAAACTGTTTTTT. Its translation is CASSPGTAGWAEKLFF. The rearrangement joins TRBV4-2 to TRBJ1-4, with a tentative D call TRBD1 (5 bases). This CDR3 contains 16 residues. CDR1 and CDR2 (germline): LGHNA, YNFKEQ. V gave up 4 bases and J gave up 8 bases, with 20 bases separating them.

This clone was counted only a few times. This chain uses TRBV28 with TRBJ2-2; tentatively, D is TRBD2 (6 bases). Trimming took off 7 bases at V and 4 bases at J, with 28 bases between the two ends. This CDR3 is 19 amino acids long. Germline V gives CDR1 MDHEN, CDR2 SYDVKM. The CDR3 here is CASIRTVPDAGKPTGELFF. The CDR3 nucleotides are TGTGCCAGCATACGTACCGTACCGGACGCGGGAAAGCCCACCGGGGAGCTGTTTTTT.

This clone was counted many times. V is TRBV4-3 and J is TRBJ2-1; no reliable D call. Trimming removed 4 bases at V and 7 bases at J, with 11 bases between. This CDR3 is 13 amino acids long. Germline CDR1 reads LGHNA; CDR2 reads YSLEER. The CDR3, as DNA: TGCGCCAGCAGCCCCCAATTAGGGAATGAGCAGTTCTTC. It encodes CASSPQLGNEQFF.